Listed below are T cell receptor beta chains from one sample, sequenced in a study of graft-versus-host responses after intestinal transplantation. TCRdb keeps only in-frame clones here, not all; method: immunoSEQ multiplex PCR. The sample holds roughly 12,000 clones, about 86% seen once. The material sequenced was PBMCs, taken around 120 days after transplant. Receptors originate from a human patient who received an intestinal transplant, so some T cells may come from the graft donor. The conserved cysteine and the conserved F or W are not part of the CDR3 here. D genes are given only for firm matches.

V gene: TRBV18
J gene: TRBJ1-4
CDR3 length: 13
D gene: NA
CDR3 protein: ASSPTAGRNEKLF

V gene: TRBV5-4
J gene: TRBJ1-1
CDR3 length: 12
D gene: NA
CDR3 protein: ASSNRDTNTEAF

V gene: TRBV5-1
J gene: TRBJ2-5
CDR3 length: 13
D gene: NA
CDR3 protein: ASSLQGRWEETQY

V gene: TRBV5-8
J gene: TRBJ2-6
CDR3 length: 12
D gene: NA
CDR3 protein: ASSLGPGANVLT

V gene: TRBV30
J gene: TRBJ2-5
CDR3 length: 9
D gene: NA
CDR3 protein: ASDTPGEQY

V gene: TRBV19
J gene: TRBJ2-7
CDR3 length: 16
D gene: TRBD2
CDR3 protein: ASSTDPPRVAGENEQY

V gene: TRBV27
J gene: TRBJ2-3
CDR3 length: 13
D gene: NA
CDR3 protein: ASSLAGSYTDTQY

V gene: TRBV7-2
J gene: TRBJ2-3
CDR3 length: 15
D gene: NA
CDR3 protein: ASSLSPQGPSTDTQY

V gene: TRBV4-2
J gene: TRBJ2-1
CDR3 length: 15
D gene: NA
CDR3 protein: ASSQDRSTGAYNEQF

V gene: TRBV6-6
J gene: TRBJ2-7
CDR3 length: 9
D gene: NA
CDR3 protein: ASSPNYEQY

V gene: TRBV9
J gene: TRBJ2-7
CDR3 length: 11
D gene: TRBD2
CDR3 protein: ASSVGGGSEQY

V gene: TRBV27
J gene: TRBJ2-7
CDR3 length: 12
D gene: TRBD1
CDR3 protein: ASSSTGGGYEQY

V gene: TRBV27
J gene: TRBJ1-2
CDR3 length: 12
D gene: TRBD1
CDR3 protein: ASRGDSYYYGYT

V gene: TRBV9
J gene: TRBJ2-7
CDR3 length: 11
D gene: NA
CDR3 protein: ASSEKNSYEQY

V gene: TRBV19
J gene: TRBJ1-1
CDR3 length: 11
D gene: NA
CDR3 protein: ASSIMAGSEAF

V gene: TRBV9
J gene: TRBJ2-2
CDR3 length: 15
D gene: TRBD2
CDR3 protein: ASSGGGLAGVGGELF

V gene: TRBV29-1
J gene: TRBJ2-5
CDR3 length: 8
D gene: NA
CDR3 protein: SVVWETQY

V gene: TRBV6-1
J gene: TRBJ2-7
CDR3 length: 12
D gene: NA
CDR3 protein: ASSPRRDGLFGY

V gene: TRBV6-5
J gene: TRBJ1-5
CDR3 length: 11
D gene: NA
CDR3 protein: ATRGGGNQPQH